Below are 26 T cell receptor beta chains sequenced from a single sample in a study of blood T cell repertoires in COVID-19. The method was immunoSEQ multiplex PCR; TCRdb's version includes in-frame clones alone and lacks a portion of them. This table has about 210,000 clones, 82% appearing once. Sequencing was carried out using peripheral blood. The source of these receptors is a woman in her 70s with COVID-19, enrolled during active disease.

The chain uses TRBV5-1 and TRBJ2-3; D is uncertain. Germline V lookup: CDR1 SGHRS, CDR2 YFSETQ. This CDR3 spans 14 amino acids. Trimming left V 0 bases short and J 2 bases short, with 7 bases between. CDR3 residues: CASSLEQLTDTQYF. Here the CDR3 DNA reads TGCGCCAGCAGCTTGGAACAGCTCACAGATACGCAGTATTTT.

The chain employs TRBV5-4 and TRBJ2-7, with D tentatively TRBD2 (7 bases). Between the trimmed V and J ends, which lost 3 bases and 3 bases, there was a span of 16 bases. The length of the CDR3 is 15 residues. The germline CDR1 and CDR2 sequences are SGHNT and YYREEE (reference sequence). This chain's CDR3 is CASSSGGGRNYEQYF. In DNA, the CDR3 is TGTGCCAGCAGCTCGGGGGGCGGAAGAAACTACGAGCAGTACTTC.

This chain joins TRBV18 and TRBJ2-2; 8 bases align to TRBD2. The V gene end was trimmed by 1 base and the J gene end by 4 bases; junction bases not matched to a gene: 5. The germline CDR1 and CDR2 sequences are KGHSH and LQKENI. CDR3 length: 16 amino acids. The CDR3 region is CASSPRRGAITGELFF. For the CDR3, the DNA is TGTGCCAGCTCACCACGGCGGGGGGCGATCACCGGGGAGCTGTTTTTT.

In this sample, this clone turned up a few times. The chain has TRBV27 and TRBJ1-2, with a possible D match to TRBD1 (6 bases). V lost 6 bases to trimming and J lost 2 bases, with 10 bases between them. The CDR3 is made up of 13 amino acids. CDR1 is MNHEY and CDR2 is SMNVEV in the germline V gene (reference sequence). CDR3 in amino acids: CASRWTANYGYTF. CDR3 nucleotides: TGTGCCAGCAGATGGACAGCGAACTATGGCTACACCTTC.

This clone occurred once. The gene calls are TRBV4-3 and TRBJ1-5; D gene ambiguous. Trimming pared 0 bases from V and 6 bases from J, leaving 6 bases between. The CDR3 is 13 amino acids. Germline V CDR1 and CDR2: LGHNA, YSLEER. CDR3 DNA sequence: TGCGCCAGCAGCCAAGAACGGGGTCAGCCCCAGCATTTT. Protein product: CASSQERGQPQHF.

The chain is built from TRBV18 and TRBJ2-5; TRBD2 aligns across 12 bases. The CDR3 runs to 15 residues. Trimming cost V 6 bases and J 5 bases; bases outside gene matches: 7. Looked up from germline, CDR1 is KGHSH and CDR2 is LQKENI. The CDR3 DNA reads TGTGCCAGCTCGGCAACTAGCGGGAGGTGGGAGACCCAGTACTTC. This codes for CASSATSGRWETQYF.

The CDR3 bases are TGTGCCAGCTCACCATCCGGCCAGGGGGATTCACCCCTCCACTTT. Translated, it gives CASSPSGQGDSPLHF. The V and J genes are TRBV18 and TRBJ1-6, with TRBD1 matching 7 bases. Germline trimming cut 2 bases from V and 8 bases from J; bases unmatched to any gene: 6. Germline V gene data show CDR1 as KGHSH and CDR2 as LQKENI. This CDR3 is built from 15 residues.

The rearrangement joins TRBV30 to TRBJ1-4, with TRBD1 matching 7 bases. This CDR3 is built from 14 residues. CDR1 and CDR2 (germline): GTSNPN, SVGIG (reference sequence). V dropped 3 bases and J dropped 4; count of bases not matched to a gene: 5. The CDR3 nucleotides are TGTGCCTGGAGGAGACAGGGCTTTAATGAAAAACTGTTTTTT. This translates into CAWRRQGFNEKLFF.

The chain employs TRBV10-3 and TRBJ2-2, with TRBD1 matching over 9 bases. Germline CDR1 and CDR2: ENHRY and SYGVKD. Losses at the gene ends were 11 bases for V and 6 bases for J; bases not matched to a gene: 7. The CDR3 consists of 13 residues. The CDR3 reads CAGRDRVPGELFF. The CDR3 nucleotides read TGTGCCGGCCGGGACAGGGTTCCCGGGGAGCTGTTTTTT.

The V and J genes are TRBV28 and TRBJ2-1; D ambiguous. The germline V and J ends were trimmed by 2 bases and 5 bases, with 7 bases remaining between them. The CDR3 contains 13 residues. Germline CDR1 reads MDHEN; CDR2 reads SYDVKM. CDR3 bases: TGTGCCAGCAGTTTAGGCCCAAACAATGAGCAGTTCTTC. Its protein product is CASSLGPNNEQFF.

The gene calls are TRBV6-5 and TRBJ1-4; 7 bases line up with TRBD1. Germline CDR1 reads MNHEY; CDR2 reads SVGAGI. V dropped 10 bases and J dropped 6; count of bases not matched to a gene: 8. The CDR3 spans 13 residues. DNA for the CDR3: TGTGCCACAGCGGAAGGGGGCGATGAAAAACTGTTTTTT. Its translation: CATAEGGDEKLFF.

This clone was counted a few times. This chain connects TRBV5-6 to TRBJ2-1; TRBD2 is a possible D gene (6 bases). Germline V gene sequence: CDR1 SGHDT, CDR2 YYEEEE. The V end was cut by 4 bases, the J end by 5 bases, with 13 bases between. This CDR3 has 14 residues. CDR3 in amino acids: CASSPGEKDNEQFF. CDR3 nucleotides: TGTGCCAGCAGCCCGGGGGAGAAGGACAATGAGCAGTTCTTC.

The chain carries TRBV10-3 and TRBJ1-5; no firm D call. The CDR3 runs 13 residues. Germline CDR1 is ENHRY and CDR2 is SYGVKD. V lost 3 bases and J lost 5, with 8 bases in between. The CDR3 nucleotides are TGTGCCATCAGTGACGATCGGGATCAGCCCCAGCATTTT. This sequence encodes CAISDDRDQPQHF.

This CDR3 reads CASGRGLAGGGTGELFF. CDR3 nucleotides: TGTGCTAGTGGCCGAGGACTAGCGGGAGGGGGCACCGGGGAGCTGTTTTTT. J is TRBJ2-2 and V is TRBV12-5, with 15 bases matching TRBD2. The V gene's germline CDR1 is LGHNT and CDR2 FRNRAP. The CDR3 is made up of 17 amino acids. V was clipped by 6 bases and J by 4 bases; unmatched bases: 6.

The rearrangement uses TRBV28 and TRBJ1-3, with D unresolved. Germline V gene data show CDR1 as MDHEN and CDR2 as SYDVKM. With 2 bases removed from V and 0 bases from J, the gap between germline ends came to 8 bases. The CDR3 has 15 amino acids. CDR3 amino acids: CASSLGGISGNTIYF. CDR3 nucleotide sequence: TGTGCCAGCAGTTTAGGAGGGATCTCTGGAAACACCATATATTTT. The full variable domain, in which reference TRBV28 and TRBJ1-3 provide the parts outside the CDR3, is DVKVTQSSRYLVKRTGEKVFLECVQDMDHENMFWYRQDPGLGLRLIYFSYDVKMKEKGDIPEGYSVSREKKERFSLILESASTNQTSMYLCASSLGGISGNTIYFGEGSWLTVV.

V and J are TRBV18 and TRBJ2-5, with TRBD2 matching 8 bases. Trimming took 0 bases from V and 4 from J; bases not matched to a gene: 4. The germline V gene has CDR1 KGHSH and CDR2 LQKENI. The CDR3 is made up of 15 amino acids. Here the CDR3 reads CASSPPGTSIETQYF. Written as DNA, the CDR3 is TGTGCCAGCTCACCACCCGGGACTAGTATAGAGACCCAGTACTTC.

Judged by abundance, this clone is medium-sized. The V gene is TRBV18, the J gene TRBJ1-1, with TRBD1 identical over 10 bases. The V segment lost 5 bases and the J segment 4 bases; nucleotides outside the gene matches: 4. CDR1 is KGHSH and CDR2 is LQKENI in the germline V gene. This CDR3 comprises 14 residues. The DNA of the CDR3 is TGTGCCAGCTCAGAGAGGACAGGGGGCACTGAAGCTTTCTTT. Translating it yields CASSERTGGTEAFF. Together with reference TRBV18 and TRBJ1-1, the CDR3 gives the full variable domain: NAGVMQNPRHLVRRRGQEARLRCSPMKGHSHVYWYRQLPEEGLKFMVYLQKENIIDESGMPKERFSAEFPKEGPSILRIQQVVRGDSAAYFCASSERTGGTEAFFGQGTRLTVV.

The J gene is TRBJ1-2, the V gene TRBV19; D not resolved. The CDR3 length is 16 residues. Trimming removed 7 bases at V and 5 bases at J, with 23 bases between. CDR1 LNHDA and CDR2 SQIVND come from the germline V gene (reference sequence). The CDR3 sequence is CASNAGNSHVGYGYTF. The DNA for the CDR3 is TGTGCCAGTAACGCCGGAAACTCTCACGTCGGGTATGGCTACACCTTC.

The J gene is TRBJ2-2, the V gene TRBV12-1; the D call of TRBD1 is as the table states it, not checked on the DNA. TRBV12-1 is recorded as a pseudogene. This CDR3 spans 19 amino acids. The CDR3: CASTRRPAGQGTNTGELFF. DNA of the CDR3: TGTGCCAGCACCCGAAGACCGGCGGGACAGGGGACAAACACCGGGGAGCTGTTTTTT.

This chain connects TRBV29-1 to TRBJ2-3, with 9 positions matching TRBD2. Germline lookup yields CDR1 SQVTM and CDR2 ANQGSEA. The CDR3 sequence is 16 residues long. Losses at the gene ends were 4 bases for V and 0 bases for J; bases not matched to a gene: 8. CDR3 DNA sequence: TGCAGCGTTGGACGTCTAGCGGGAACCAGCACAGATACGCAGTATTTT. This codes for CSVGRLAGTSTDTQYF.

This clone was found once. The genes are TRBV10-3 and TRBJ2-7; 10 bases align to TRBD1. Unmatched junction bases numbered 4, after V lost 6 bases and J lost 5 bases. CDR1 and CDR2 from the germline V gene are ENHRY and SYGVKD. The CDR3 has 13 amino acids. The CDR3, as DNA: TGTGCCATCAGCACCGGGACAGGGGACGAGCAGTACTTC. Residues: CAISTGTGDEQYF.

CDR3 region: CASSADRGDQPQHF. CDR3 nucleotide sequence: TGCGCCAGCAGTGCCGACAGGGGCGATCAGCCCCAGCATTTT. The V call is TRBV10-1, the J call TRBJ1-5; 8 bases line up with TRBD1. The junction had 4 bases not matched to a gene; V was cut back by 4 bases and J by 5 bases. The CDR3 contains 14 residues. Germline V lookup: CDR1 WNHNN, CDR2 SYGVQD (reference sequence).

V usage is TRBV7-9 and J usage is TRBJ2-1; D might be TRBD1 (7 bases). Germline V CDR1 and CDR2: SEHNR, FQNEAQ (reference sequence). V was shortened by 5 bases and J by 4 bases, with 24 bases between the two germline ends. This CDR3 has 18 amino acids. The CDR3 reads CASSRVMQGGPVYNEQFF. DNA of the CDR3: TGTGCCAGCAGCCGAGTAATGCAGGGGGGCCCTGTGTACAATGAGCAGTTCTTC.

This clone was seen once. This chain uses TRBV18 with TRBJ1-4; D uncertain. The germline V gene has CDR1 KGHSH and CDR2 LQKENI. This CDR3 region has 13 residues. V lost 3 bases, J lost 8 bases, and 10 bases lay in between. The chain's CDR3 is CASSPSVSEKLFF. CDR3 coding DNA: TGTGCCAGCTCACCCTCGGTTTCGGAAAAACTGTTTTTT. The full variable domain, rest sourced from reference TRBV18 and TRBJ1-4, is NAGVMQNPRHLVRRRGQEARLRCSPMKGHSHVYWYRQLPEEGLKFMVYLQKENIIDESGMPKERFSAEFPKEGPSILRIQQVVRGDSAAYFCASSPSVSEKLFFGSGTQLSVL.

The chain joins TRBV19 to TRBJ1-2; 8 bases are a match to TRBD1. V lost 8 bases and J lost 0; bases outside the gene matches: 14. The CDR3 loop spans 17 amino acids. CDR1 is LNHDA and CDR2 is SQIVND in the germline V gene (reference sequence). This CDR3 reads CASFPGTGQISNYGYTF. The CDR3 DNA reads TGTGCCAGTTTCCCCGGGACAGGCCAAATTTCTAACTATGGCTACACCTTC. The entire variable domain, with the rest obtained from reference TRBV19 and TRBJ1-2, is as follows: DGGITQSPKYLFRKEGQNVTLSCEQNLNHDAMYWYRQDPGQGLRLIYYSQIVNDFQKGDIAEGYSVSREKKESFPLTVTSAQKNPTAFYLCASFPGTGQISNYGYTFGSGTRLTVV.

This clone was seen a handful of times. The chain carries TRBV2 and TRBJ2-5, with 10 bases lining up with TRBD2. The CDR3 loop spans 15 amino acids. The V gene's germline CDR1 is SNHLY and CDR2 FYNNEI. V gave up 7 bases and J gave up 0 bases; unmatched junction bases: 5. The CDR3 DNA reads as TGTGCCAGCATTTTTAGCGGGAGGTACCAAGAGACCCAGTACTTC. It yields the protein CASIFSGRYQETQYF.